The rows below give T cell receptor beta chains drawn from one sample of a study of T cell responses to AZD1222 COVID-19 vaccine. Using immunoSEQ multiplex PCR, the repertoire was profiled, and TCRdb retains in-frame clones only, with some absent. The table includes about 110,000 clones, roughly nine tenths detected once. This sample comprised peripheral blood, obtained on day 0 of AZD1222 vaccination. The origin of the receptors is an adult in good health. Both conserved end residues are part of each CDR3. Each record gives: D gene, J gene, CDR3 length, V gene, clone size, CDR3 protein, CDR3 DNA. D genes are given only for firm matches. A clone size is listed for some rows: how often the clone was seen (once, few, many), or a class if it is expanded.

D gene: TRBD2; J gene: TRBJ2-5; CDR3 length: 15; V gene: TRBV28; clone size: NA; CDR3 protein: CASSRVAGGKETQYF; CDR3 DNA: TGTGCCAGCAGTCGGGTAGCGGGAGGGAAAGAGACCCAGTACTTC
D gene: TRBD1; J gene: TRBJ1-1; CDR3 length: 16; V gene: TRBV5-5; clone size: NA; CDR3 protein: CASRVDLTGGASEAFF; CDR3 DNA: TGTGCCAGCAGGGTGGATTTGACAGGGGGCGCATCTGAAGCTTTCTTT
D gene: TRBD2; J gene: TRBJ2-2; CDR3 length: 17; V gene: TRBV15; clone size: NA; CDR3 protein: CATSRERREGRTGELFF; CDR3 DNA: TGTGCCACCAGCAGAGAAAGGCGGGAGGGCCGGACCGGGGAGCTGTTTTTT
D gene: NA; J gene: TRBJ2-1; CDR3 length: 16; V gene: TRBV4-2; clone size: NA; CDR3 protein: CASSQGGLPSYNEQFF; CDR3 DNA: TGTGCCAGCAGCCAAGGGGGACTCCCTTCCTACAATGAGCAGTTCTTC
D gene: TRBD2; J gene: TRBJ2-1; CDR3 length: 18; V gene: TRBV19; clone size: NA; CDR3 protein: CASSIDRGLATRGNEQFF; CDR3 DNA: TGTGCCAGTAGTATAGACCGGGGACTAGCGACCCGAGGGAATGAGCAGTTCTTC
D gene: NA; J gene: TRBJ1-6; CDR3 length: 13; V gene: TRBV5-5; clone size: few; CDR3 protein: CASLARVDSPLHF; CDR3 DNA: TGTGCCAGCCTAGCGAGGGTGGATTCACCCCTCCACTTT
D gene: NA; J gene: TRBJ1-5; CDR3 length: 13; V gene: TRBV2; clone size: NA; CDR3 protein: CASRTSSNQPQHF; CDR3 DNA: TGTGCCAGCCGGACGTCAAGCAATCAGCCCCAGCATTTT
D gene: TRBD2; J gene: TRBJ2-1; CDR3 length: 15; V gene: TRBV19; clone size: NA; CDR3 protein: CASSSGLAGGNEQFF; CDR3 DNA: TGTGCCAGTAGTTCGGGACTAGCGGGAGGCAATGAGCAGTTCTTC
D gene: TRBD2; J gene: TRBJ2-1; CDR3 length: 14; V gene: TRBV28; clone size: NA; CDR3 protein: CASSPAGGPREQFF; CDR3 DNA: TGTGCCAGCAGTCCAGCGGGAGGGCCTAGGGAGCAGTTCTTC
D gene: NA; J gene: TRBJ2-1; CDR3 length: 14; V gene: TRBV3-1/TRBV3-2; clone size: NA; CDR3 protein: CASSRTEGYNEQFF; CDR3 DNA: TGTGCCAGCAGCAGGACGGAAGGGTACAATGAGCAGTTCTTC
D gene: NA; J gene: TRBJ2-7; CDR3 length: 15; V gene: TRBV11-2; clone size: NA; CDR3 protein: CASSLAVTSRYEQYF; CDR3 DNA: TGTGCCAGCAGCTTAGCTGTCACTAGCAGGTACGAGCAGTACTTC
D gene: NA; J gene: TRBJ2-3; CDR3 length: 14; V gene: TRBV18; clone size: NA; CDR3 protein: CASSPGAYTDTQYF; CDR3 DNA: TGTGCCAGCTCACCAGGAGCGTACACAGATACGCAGTATTTT
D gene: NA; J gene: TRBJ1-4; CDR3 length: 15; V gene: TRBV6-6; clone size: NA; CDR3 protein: CASTPGRRGYGKLFF; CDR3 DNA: TGTGCCAGCACCCCCGGAAGGAGGGGTTATGGAAAACTGTTTTTT
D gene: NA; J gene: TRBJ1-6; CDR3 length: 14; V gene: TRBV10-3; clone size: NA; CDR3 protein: CAISAAVRNSPLHF; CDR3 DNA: TGTGCCATCAGTGCGGCAGTGCGCAATTCACCCCTCCACTTT
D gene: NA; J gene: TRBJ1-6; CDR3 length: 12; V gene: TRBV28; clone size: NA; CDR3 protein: CASIGGNSPLHF; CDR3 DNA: TGTGCCAGCATTGGGGGGAATTCACCCCTCCACTTT
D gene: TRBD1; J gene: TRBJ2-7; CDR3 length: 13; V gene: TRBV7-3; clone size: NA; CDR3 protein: CASCSQGAYEQYF; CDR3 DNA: TGTGCCAGCTGTTCGCAGGGGGCCTACGAGCAGTACTTC
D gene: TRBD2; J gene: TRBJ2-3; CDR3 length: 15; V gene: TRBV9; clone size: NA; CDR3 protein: CASSTTSGRTDTQYF; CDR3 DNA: TGTGCCAGCAGTACGACTAGCGGGAGGACAGATACGCAGTATTTT
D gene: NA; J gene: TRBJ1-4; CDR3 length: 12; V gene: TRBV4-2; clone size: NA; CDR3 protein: CASSQVNEKLFF; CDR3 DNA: TGTGCCAGCAGCCAGGTTAATGAAAAACTGTTTTTT
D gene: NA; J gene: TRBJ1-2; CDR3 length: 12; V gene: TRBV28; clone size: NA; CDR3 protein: CASSLGYSGYTF; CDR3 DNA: TGTGCCAGCAGTTTAGGATATTCTGGCTACACCTTC
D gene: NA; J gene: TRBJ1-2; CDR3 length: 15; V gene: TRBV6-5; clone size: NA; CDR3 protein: CASRPAGTTNYGYTF; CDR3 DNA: TGTGCCAGCAGGCCTGCCGGGACAACTAACTATGGCTACACCTTC
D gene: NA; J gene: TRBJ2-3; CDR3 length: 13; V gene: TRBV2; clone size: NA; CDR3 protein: CASSDRATDTQYF; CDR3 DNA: TGTGCCAGCAGTGACAGGGCCACAGATACGCAGTATTTT
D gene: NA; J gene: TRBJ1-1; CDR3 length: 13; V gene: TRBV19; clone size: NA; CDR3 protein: CASSPRAVGEAFF; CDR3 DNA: TGTGCCAGTAGTCCCCGGGCAGTAGGTGAAGCTTTCTTT
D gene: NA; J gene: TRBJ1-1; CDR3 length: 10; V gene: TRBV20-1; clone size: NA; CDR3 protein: CSAGSSEAFF; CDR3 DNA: TGCAGTGCTGGTTCGTCTGAAGCTTTCTTT
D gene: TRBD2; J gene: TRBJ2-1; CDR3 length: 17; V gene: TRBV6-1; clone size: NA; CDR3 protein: CASSGSLAGAAYNEQFF; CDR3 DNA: TGTGCCAGCAGTGGGTCACTAGCGGGTGCGGCCTACAATGAGCAGTTCTTC
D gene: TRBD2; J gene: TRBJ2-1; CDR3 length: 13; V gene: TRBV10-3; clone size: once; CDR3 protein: CAIGEREAERQFF; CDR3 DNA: TGTGCCATCGGGGAGCGGGAGGCCGAACGGCAGTTCTTC
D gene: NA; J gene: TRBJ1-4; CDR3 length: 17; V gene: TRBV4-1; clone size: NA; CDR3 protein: CASSPRAGGAFNEKLFF; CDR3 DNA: TGCGCCAGCAGCCCAAGGGCGGGGGGGGCCTTCAATGAAAAACTGTTTTTT
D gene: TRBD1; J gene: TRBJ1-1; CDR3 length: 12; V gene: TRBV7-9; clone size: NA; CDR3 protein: CASSRGAPEAFF; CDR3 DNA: TGTGCCAGCTCCAGGGGGGCTCCTGAAGCTTTCTTT
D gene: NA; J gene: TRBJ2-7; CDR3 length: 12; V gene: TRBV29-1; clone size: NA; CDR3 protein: CSVETGSYEQYF; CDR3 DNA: TGCAGCGTCGAGACAGGTTCCTACGAGCAGTACTTC
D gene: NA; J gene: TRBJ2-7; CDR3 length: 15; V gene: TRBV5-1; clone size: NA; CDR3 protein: CASSLEGASGLLQYF; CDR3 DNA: TGCGCCAGCAGCTTGGAGGGGGCTAGCGGGTTATTGCAGTACTTC
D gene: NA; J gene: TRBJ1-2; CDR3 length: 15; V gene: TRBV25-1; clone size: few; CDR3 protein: CASSESESSNYGYTF; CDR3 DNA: TGTGCCAGCAGTGAATCCGAGTCGTCTAACTATGGCTACACCTTC
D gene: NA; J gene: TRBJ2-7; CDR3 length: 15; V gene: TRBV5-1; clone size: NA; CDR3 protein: CASSNRDQHAYEQYF; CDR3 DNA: TGCGCCAGCAGCAACAGGGACCAGCATGCCTACGAGCAGTACTTC
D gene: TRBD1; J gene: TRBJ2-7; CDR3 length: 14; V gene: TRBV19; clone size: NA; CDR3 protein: CASSATGSNYEQYF; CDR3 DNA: TGTGCCAGTAGTGCGACAGGGAGCAACTACGAGCAGTACTTC
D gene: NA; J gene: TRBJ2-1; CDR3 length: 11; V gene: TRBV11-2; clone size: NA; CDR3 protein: CASSFHNEQFF; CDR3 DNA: TGTGCCAGCAGCTTCCACAATGAGCAGTTCTTC
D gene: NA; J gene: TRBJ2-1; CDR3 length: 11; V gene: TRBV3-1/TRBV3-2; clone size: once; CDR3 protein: CASSQDSEQFF; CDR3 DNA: TGTGCCAGCAGCCAAGACAGTGAGCAGTTCTTC
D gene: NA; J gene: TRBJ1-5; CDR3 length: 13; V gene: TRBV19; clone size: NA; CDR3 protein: CASRQVGNQPQHF; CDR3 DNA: TGTGCCAGTAGACAGGTTGGAAATCAGCCCCAGCATTTT
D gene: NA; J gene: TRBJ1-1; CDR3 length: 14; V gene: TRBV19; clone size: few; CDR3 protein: CASSIGGASAEAFF; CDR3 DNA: TGTGCCAGTAGTATTGGAGGGGCGAGCGCTGAAGCTTTCTTT
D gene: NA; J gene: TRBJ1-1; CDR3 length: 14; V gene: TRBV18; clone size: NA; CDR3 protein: CASSPEGSNTEAFF; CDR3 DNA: TGTGCCAGCTCACCAGAGGGGTCGAACACTGAAGCTTTCTTT
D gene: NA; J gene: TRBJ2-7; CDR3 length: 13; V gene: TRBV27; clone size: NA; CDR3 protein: CASSLGSAYEQYF; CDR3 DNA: TGTGCCAGCAGTTTAGGGTCGGCCTACGAGCAGTACTTC
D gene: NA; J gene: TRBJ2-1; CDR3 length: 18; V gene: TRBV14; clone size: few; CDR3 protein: CASSPSPGTSSSYNEQFF; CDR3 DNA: TGTGCCAGCAGCCCCAGTCCCGGGACCTCTAGCTCCTACAATGAGCAGTTCTTC
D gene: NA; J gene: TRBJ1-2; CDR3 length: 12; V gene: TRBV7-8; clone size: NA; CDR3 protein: CASSRDNYGYTF; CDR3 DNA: TGTGCCAGCAGCCGAGATAACTATGGCTACACCTTC
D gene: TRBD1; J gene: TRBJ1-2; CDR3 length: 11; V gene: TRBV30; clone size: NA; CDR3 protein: CAWTGGYGYTF; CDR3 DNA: TGTGCCTGGACAGGGGGCTATGGCTACACCTTC
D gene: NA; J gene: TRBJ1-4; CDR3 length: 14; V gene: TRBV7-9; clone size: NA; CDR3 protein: CASSLGSTNEKLFF; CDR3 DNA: TGTGCCAGCAGCTTAGGGTCAACTAATGAAAAACTGTTTTTT
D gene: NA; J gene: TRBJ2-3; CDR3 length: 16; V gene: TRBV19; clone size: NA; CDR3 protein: CASRLRDPGSTDTQYF; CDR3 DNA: TGTGCCAGTAGGCTCCGGGATCCCGGGAGCACAGATACGCAGTATTTT
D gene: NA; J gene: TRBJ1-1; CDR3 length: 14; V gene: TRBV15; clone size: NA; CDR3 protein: CATSSPGVNTEAFF; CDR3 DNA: TGTGCCACCAGCAGCCCGGGGGTGAACACTGAAGCTTTCTTT
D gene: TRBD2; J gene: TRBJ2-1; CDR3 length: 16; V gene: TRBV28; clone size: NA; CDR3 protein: CASSFFSGNSYNEQFF; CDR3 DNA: TGTGCCAGCAGTTTTTTTAGCGGGAACTCCTACAATGAGCAGTTCTTC
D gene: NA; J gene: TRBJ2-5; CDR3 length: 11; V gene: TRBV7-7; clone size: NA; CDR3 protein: CARGESKTQYF; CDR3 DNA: TGTGCTAGGGGGGAGAGCAAGACCCAGTACTTC
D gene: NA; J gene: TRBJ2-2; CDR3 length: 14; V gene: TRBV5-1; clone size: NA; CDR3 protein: CASSFGGVSGELFF; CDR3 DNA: TGCGCCAGCAGCTTCGGGGGAGTGAGCGGGGAGCTGTTTTTT
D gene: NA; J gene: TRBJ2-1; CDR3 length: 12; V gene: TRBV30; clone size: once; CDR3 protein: CAWKRVYNEQFF; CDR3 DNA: TGTGCCTGGAAACGGGTTTACAATGAGCAGTTCTTC
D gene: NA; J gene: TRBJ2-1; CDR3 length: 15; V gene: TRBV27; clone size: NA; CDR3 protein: CASSLEEGAYNEQFF; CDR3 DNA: TGTGCCAGCAGTTTAGAGGAGGGAGCTTACAATGAGCAGTTCTTC
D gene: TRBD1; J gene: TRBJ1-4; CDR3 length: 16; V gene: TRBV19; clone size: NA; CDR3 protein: CASNRDRGDANEKLFF; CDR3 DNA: TGTGCCAGTAACCGGGACAGGGGAGACGCTAATGAAAAACTGTTTTTT